A single T cell receptor (beta chain) is shown here with its context. Its antigen is not known. The record originates from a study of cytomegalovirus exposure and HLA in healthy donors. Study results and caveats: When analyzed later, the rates of TCR association showed variation by HLA locus, with DRB1 the most and HLA-C the fewest. The analysis excluded some indistinguishable V segments, including TRBV6-2 and TRBV6-3. Reported results showed that the classifier diagnosed cytomegalovirus status with high specificity and sensitivity.

60 Vbeta and 13 Jbeta primers were used in PCR. TCRdb's table, derived via immunoSEQ multiplex PCR, lists solely in-frame clones and lacks some. The sample includes about 190,000 clones, roughly 80% of them seen just once. In germline, CDR1 is SEHNR, CDR2 FQNEAQ (reference sequence). Germline trimming cut 1 base from V and 4 bases from J; bases unmatched to any gene: 9. The CDR3 covers 17 residues. The receptor's source is a woman younger than 30 in good health and CMV-seronegative. The chain uses TRBV7-9 and TRBJ2-5, with TRBD2 matching 10 bases. The sequenced sample was PBMCs. The CDR3 nucleotides are TGTGCCAGCAGCTTAGGGGGACTAGCGAGAGAGGGAGAGACCCAGTACTTC. Protein product: CASSLGGLAREGETQYF.